Below are 2 T cell receptor beta chains sequenced from a single sample in a study of T cells in Graves' hyperthyroidism and ophthalmopathy. Amplification of TCR beta CDR3 regions used RNA as the template. RT-PCR in the first round (using the HTBI primer set) targeted the TCR CDR3. Each CDR3 protein gets one entry after TCRdb re-called the multiplex PCR reads with MiXCR. The data hold about 740,000 distinct CDR3 sequences, with approximately 14% observed a single time. Sequenced material: blood. These receptors were collected from a woman younger than 30 with Graves' hyperthyroidism.

This clonotype was detected ten times or more. The gene calls are TRBV11-2 and TRBJ2-1, with D possibly being TRBD2 (5 bases). Trimming took 5 bases from V and 0 from J, leaving 17 bases between them. Germline V gene lookup returns CDR1 SGHAT and CDR2 FQNNGV. The CDR3 is made up of 17 amino acids. The CDR3 is CASSTGLALSSYNEQFF. CDR3 nucleotide sequence: TGTGCCAGCAGCACGGGCCTAGCTCTAAGCTCCTACAATGAGCAGTTCTTC.

The rearrangement joins TRBV4-1 to TRBJ2-3; perhaps TRBD2 as D (5 bases). Germline V gene sequence: CDR1 MGHRA, CDR2 YSYEKL. CDR3 length: 12 amino acids. The germline V and J ends were trimmed by 3 bases and 13 bases, with 14 bases remaining between them. The CDR3 nucleotides read TGCGCCAGCAGCCACGGGAACAGCGAGGAGTATTTT. Translated: CASSHGNSEEYF.